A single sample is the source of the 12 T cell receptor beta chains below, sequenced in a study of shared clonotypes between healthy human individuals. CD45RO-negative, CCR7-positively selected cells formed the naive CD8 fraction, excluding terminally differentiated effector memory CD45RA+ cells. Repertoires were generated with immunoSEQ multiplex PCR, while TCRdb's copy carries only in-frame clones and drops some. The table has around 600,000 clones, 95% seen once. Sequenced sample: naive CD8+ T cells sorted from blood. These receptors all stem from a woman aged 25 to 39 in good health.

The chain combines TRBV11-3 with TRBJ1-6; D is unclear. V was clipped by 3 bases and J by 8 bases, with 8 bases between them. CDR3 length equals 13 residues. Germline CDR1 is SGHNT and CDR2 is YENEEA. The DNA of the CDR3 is TGTGCCAGCAGCTTCGTCGCATATTCACCCCTCCACTTT. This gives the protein CASSFVAYSPLHF.

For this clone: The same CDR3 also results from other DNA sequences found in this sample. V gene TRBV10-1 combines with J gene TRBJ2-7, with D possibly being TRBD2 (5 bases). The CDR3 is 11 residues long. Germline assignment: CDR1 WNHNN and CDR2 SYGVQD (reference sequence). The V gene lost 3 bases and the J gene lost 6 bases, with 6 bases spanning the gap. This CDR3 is CASSEGGEQYF. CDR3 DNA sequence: TGCGCCAGCAGTGAAGGAGGCGAGCAGTACTTC.

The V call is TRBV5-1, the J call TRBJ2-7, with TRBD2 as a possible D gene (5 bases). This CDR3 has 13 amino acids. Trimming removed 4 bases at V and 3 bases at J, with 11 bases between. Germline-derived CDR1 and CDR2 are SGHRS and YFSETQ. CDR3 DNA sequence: TGCGCCAGCAGCCCCCTAGCAGGCTACGAGCAGTACTTC. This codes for CASSPLAGYEQYF.

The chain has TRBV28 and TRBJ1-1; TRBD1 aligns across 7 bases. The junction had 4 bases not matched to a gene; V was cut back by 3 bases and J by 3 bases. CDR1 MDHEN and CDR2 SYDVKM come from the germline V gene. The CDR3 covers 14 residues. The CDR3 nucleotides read TGTGCCAGCAGTTTGGAGACAGGGTACACTGAAGCTTTCTTT. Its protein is CASSLETGYTEAFF. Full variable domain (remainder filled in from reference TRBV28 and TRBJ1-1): DVKVTQSSRYLVKRTGEKVFLECVQDMDHENMFWYRQDPGLGLRLIYFSYDVKMKEKGDIPEGYSVSREKKERFSLILESASTNQTSMYLCASSLETGYTEAFFGQGTRLTVV.

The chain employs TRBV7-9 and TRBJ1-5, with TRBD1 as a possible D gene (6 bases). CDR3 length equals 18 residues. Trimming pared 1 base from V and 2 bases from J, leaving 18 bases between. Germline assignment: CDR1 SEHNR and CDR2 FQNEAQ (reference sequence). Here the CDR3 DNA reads TGTGCCAGCAGCTTAGGTTCAATGGGGGGCTTGGGCAATCAGCCCCAGCATTTT. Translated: CASSLGSMGGLGNQPQHF.

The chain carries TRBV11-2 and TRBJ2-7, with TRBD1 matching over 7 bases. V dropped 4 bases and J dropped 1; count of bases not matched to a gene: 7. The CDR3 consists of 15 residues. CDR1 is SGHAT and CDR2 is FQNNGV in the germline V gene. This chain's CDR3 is CASSWARDSSYEQYF. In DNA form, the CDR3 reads TGTGCCAGCAGCTGGGCCCGGGACAGTTCCTACGAGCAGTACTTC.

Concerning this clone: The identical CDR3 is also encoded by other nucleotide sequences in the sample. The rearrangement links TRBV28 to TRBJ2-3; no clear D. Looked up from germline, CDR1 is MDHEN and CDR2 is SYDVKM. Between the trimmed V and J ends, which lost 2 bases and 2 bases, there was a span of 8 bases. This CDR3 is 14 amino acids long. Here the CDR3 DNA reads TGTGCCAGCAGTTTAGGCGGAAACACAGATACGCAGTATTTT. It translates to CASSLGGNTDTQYF.

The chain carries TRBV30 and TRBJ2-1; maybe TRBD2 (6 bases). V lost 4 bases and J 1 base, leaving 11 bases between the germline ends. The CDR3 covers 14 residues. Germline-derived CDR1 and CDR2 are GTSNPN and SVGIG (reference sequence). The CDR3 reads CAWKVAASYNEQFF. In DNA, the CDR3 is TGTGCCTGGAAGGTAGCGGCGTCCTACAATGAGCAGTTCTTC.

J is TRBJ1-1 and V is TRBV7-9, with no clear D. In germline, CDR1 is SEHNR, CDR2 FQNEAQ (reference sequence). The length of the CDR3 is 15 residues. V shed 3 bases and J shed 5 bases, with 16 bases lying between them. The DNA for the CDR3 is TGTGCCAGCAGCTTTTATTCTGGACCGTCGACTGAAGCTTTCTTT. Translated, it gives CASSFYSGPSTEAFF. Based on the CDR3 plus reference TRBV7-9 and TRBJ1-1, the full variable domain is DTGVSQNPRHKITKRGQNVTFRCDPISEHNRLYWYRQTLGQGPEFLTYFQNEAQLEKSRLLSDRFSAERPKGSFSTLEIQRTEQGDSAMYLCASSFYSGPSTEAFFGQGTRLTVV.

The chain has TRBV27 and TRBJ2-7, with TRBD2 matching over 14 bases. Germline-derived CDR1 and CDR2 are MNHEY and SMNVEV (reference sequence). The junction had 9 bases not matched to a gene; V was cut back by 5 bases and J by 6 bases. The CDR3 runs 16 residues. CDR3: CASSPGLAGGLGEQYF. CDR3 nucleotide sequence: TGTGCCAGCAGTCCCGGACTAGCGGGGGGCCTCGGCGAGCAGTACTTC.

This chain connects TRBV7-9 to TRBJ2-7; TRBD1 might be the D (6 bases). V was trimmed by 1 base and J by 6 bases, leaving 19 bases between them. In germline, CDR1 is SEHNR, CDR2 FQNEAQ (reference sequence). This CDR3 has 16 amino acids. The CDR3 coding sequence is TGTGCCAGCAGCTTAGGTAGGGACATAACCCGATCCGAGCAGTACTTC. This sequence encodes CASSLGRDITRSEQYF.

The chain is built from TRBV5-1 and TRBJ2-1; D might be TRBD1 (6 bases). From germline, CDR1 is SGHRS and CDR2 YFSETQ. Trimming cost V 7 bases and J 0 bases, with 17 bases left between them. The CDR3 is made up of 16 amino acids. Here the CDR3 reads CASGLGTHYSYNEQFF. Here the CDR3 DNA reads TGCGCCAGCGGACTCGGGACACACTACTCCTACAATGAGCAGTTCTTC.